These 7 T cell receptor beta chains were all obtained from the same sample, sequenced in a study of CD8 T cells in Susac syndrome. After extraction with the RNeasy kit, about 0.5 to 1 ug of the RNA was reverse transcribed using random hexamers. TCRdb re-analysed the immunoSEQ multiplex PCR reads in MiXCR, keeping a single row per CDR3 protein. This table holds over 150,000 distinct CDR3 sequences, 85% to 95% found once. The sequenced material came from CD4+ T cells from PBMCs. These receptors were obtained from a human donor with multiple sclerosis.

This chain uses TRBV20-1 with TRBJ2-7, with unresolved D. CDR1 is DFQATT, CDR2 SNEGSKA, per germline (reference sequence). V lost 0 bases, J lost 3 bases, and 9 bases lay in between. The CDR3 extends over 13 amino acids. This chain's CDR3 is CSARDLGNYEQYF. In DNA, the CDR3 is TGCAGTGCTAGAGATTTGGGGAACTACGAGCAGTACTTC.

The CDR3 here is CASSPRSLEVKYF. The DNA of the CDR3 is TGTGCCAGCAGCCCCCGATCCCTCGAAGTAAAGTACTTC. The chain joins TRBV14 to TRBJ2-7; D remains ambiguous. The germline V gene encodes CDR1 SGHDN and CDR2 FVKESK. Trimming removed 4 bases from V and 11 bases from J, with 18 bases in between. The CDR3 has 13 residues.

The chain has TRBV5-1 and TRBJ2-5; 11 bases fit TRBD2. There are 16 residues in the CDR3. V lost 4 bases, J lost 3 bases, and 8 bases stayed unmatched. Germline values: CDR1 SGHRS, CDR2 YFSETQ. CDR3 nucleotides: TGCGCCAGCAGCCGCAACCTAGCGGGGGGTAAAGAGACCCAGTACTTC. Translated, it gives CASSRNLAGGKETQYF.

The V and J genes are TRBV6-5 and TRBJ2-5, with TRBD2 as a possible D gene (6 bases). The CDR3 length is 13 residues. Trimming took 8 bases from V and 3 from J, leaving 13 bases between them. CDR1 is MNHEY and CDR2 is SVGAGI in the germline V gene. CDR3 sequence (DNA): TGTGCCAGCGGGAGGCCGTGGGAAGAGACCCAGTACTTC. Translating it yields CASGRPWEETQYF.

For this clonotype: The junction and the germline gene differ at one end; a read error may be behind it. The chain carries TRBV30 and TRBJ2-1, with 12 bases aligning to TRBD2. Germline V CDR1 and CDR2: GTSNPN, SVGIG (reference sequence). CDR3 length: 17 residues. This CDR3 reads CAWNRRASGGATGEHFF. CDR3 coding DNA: TGTGCCTGGAATCGGAGGGCTAGCGGGGGGGCGACGGGTGAGCATTTCTTC. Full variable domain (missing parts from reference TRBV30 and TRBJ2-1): SQTIHQWPATLVQPVGSPLSLECTVEGTSNPNLYWYRQAAGRGLQLLFYSVGIGQISSEVPQNLSASRPQDRQFILSSKKLLLSDSGFYLCAWNRRASGGATGEHFFGPGTRLTVL.

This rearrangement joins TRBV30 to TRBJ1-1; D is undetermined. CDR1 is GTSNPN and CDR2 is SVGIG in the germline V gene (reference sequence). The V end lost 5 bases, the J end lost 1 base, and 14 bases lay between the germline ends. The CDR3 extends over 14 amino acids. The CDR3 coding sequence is TGTGCCTGGGGTCATGGAAACAGGAACACTGAAGCTTTCTTT. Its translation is CAWGHGNRNTEAFF. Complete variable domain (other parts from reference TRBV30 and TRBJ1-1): SQTIHQWPATLVQPVGSPLSLECTVEGTSNPNLYWYRQAAGRGLQLLFYSVGIGQISSEVPQNLSASRPQDRQFILSSKKLLLSDSGFYLCAWGHGNRNTEAFFGQGTRLTVV.

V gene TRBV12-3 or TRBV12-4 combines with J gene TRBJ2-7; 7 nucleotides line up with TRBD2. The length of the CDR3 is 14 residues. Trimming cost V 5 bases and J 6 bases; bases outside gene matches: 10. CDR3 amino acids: CASSRTSTTLEQYF. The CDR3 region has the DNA TGTGCCAGCAGTCGGACTAGTACCACCCTCGAGCAGTACTTC.